Shown below are 31 T cell receptor beta chains from a single sample sequenced in a study of blood T cell repertoires in COVID-19. Only in-frame clones appear in the TCRdb table, and some are missing; sequencing was by immunoSEQ multiplex PCR. Here the sample spans under 200,000 clones, around 67% being singletons. Sequenced: peripheral blood. The receptors originated from a woman over 75 with acute or convalescent COVID-19.

The genes are TRBV6-9 and TRBJ2-1; 7 bases are shared with TRBD1. CDR1 and CDR2 from the germline V gene are MNHGY and SVAAGI. The CDR3 runs 14 residues. The J segment lost 4 bases and the V segment lost 4 bases, leaving 4 bases of the junction unmatched. In nucleotides, the CDR3 is TGTGCCAGCAGTTCCTCACAGGGGTACAATGAGCAGTTCTTC. Protein: CASSSSQGYNEQFF.

This clone has just a few counts. The rearrangement uses TRBV25-1 and TRBJ1-3, with D maybe TRBD1 (6 bases). Trimming removed 2 bases at V and 4 bases at J, with 12 bases between. CDR1 and CDR2 from the germline V gene are MGHDK and SYGVNS. The CDR3 runs 15 residues. CDR3 bases: TGTGCCAGCAGTGAAGTGGGGGGGCTGGGAAACACCATATATTTT. It is translated as CASSEVGGLGNTIYF. The full variable domain, in which reference TRBV25-1 and TRBJ1-3 provide the parts outside the CDR3, is EADIYQTPRYLVIGTGKKITLECSQTMGHDKMYWYQQDPGMELHLIHYSYGVNSTEKGDLSSESTVSRIRTEHFPLTLESARPSHTSQYLCASSEVGGLGNTIYFGEGSWLTVV.

The V and J genes are TRBV28 and TRBJ1-5, with D uncertain. Trimming shortened V by 4 bases and J by 7 bases, and 11 bases separated the two germline ends. CDR3 size: 13 residues. Germline CDR1 reads MDHEN; CDR2 reads SYDVKM. CDR3 sequence reads: CASSYGEGQPQHF. For the CDR3, the DNA is TGTGCCAGCAGTTACGGGGAAGGCCAGCCCCAGCATTTT.

The chain links TRBV5-4 to TRBJ2-2; possible D gene TRBD2, 6 bases. Looked up from germline, CDR1 is SGHNT and CDR2 is YYREEE (reference sequence). V dropped 5 bases and J dropped 0 bases, with 11 bases sitting between them. CDR3 length equals 15 residues. CDR3: CASRRAGANTGELFF. DNA of the CDR3: TGTGCCAGCAGAAGAGCGGGCGCGAACACCGGGGAGCTGTTTTTT.

In its sample, this clone was seen a few times. The CDR3 sequence is CASSRGTGGNEKLFF. CDR3 DNA sequence: TGTGCCAGCAGCCGCGGGACAGGGGGCAATGAAAAACTGTTTTTT. The rearrangement joins TRBV3-1 (or the pseudogene TRBV3-2) to TRBJ1-4; 12 bases agree with TRBD1. The length of the CDR3 is 15 residues. V trimming: 4 bases; J trimming: 5 bases; junction bases outside the gene matches: 2. CDR1 is LGHDT and CDR2 is YNNKEL in the germline V gene (reference sequence).

CDR3 sequence: CASSSDTGTTNTGELFF. The CDR3 DNA reads TGTGCCAGCAGCTCGGACACCGGGACTACTAACACCGGGGAGCTGTTTTTT. This chain connects TRBV11-3 to TRBJ2-2; TRBD2 agrees at 7 bases. Germline CDR1 reads SGHNT; CDR2 reads YENEEA. V gave up 4 bases and J gave up 2 bases; unmatched junction bases: 10. The CDR3 runs 17 residues.

This clone was detected only a few times. The chain carries TRBV7-9 and TRBJ1-2; possible D gene TRBD1, 6 bases. The CDR3 consists of 14 residues. CDR1 and CDR2 (germline): SEHNR, FQNEAQ (reference sequence). The germline V and J ends were trimmed by 5 bases and 3 bases, with 13 bases remaining between them. CDR3 DNA sequence: TGTGCCAGCAGCCAATCCGGACAGTACTATGGCTACACCTTC. It codes for CASSQSGQYYGYTF.

The J gene is TRBJ2-7, the V gene TRBV5-1, with a weak D call TRBD2 (6 bases). Germline V lookup: CDR1 SGHRS, CDR2 YFSETQ. The CDR3 has 16 amino acids. Trimming removed 4 bases from V and 2 bases from J, with 19 bases in between. This CDR3 is CASSHGGTGQTYEQYF. The CDR3 coding sequence is TGCGCCAGCAGCCACGGGGGAACAGGCCAAACCTACGAGCAGTACTTC.

The chain couples TRBV7-9 to TRBJ1-4; D unresolved. Between the trimmed V and J ends, which lost 5 bases and 3 bases, there was a span of 13 bases. Per germline, CDR1 SEHNR and CDR2 FQNEAQ (reference sequence). CDR3 length equals 15 residues. For the CDR3, the DNA is TGTGCCAGCAGCCAGAACCAGGTGCCTAATGAAAAACTGTTTTTT. This gives the protein CASSQNQVPNEKLFF.

Only one count was recorded for this clone. The chain carries TRBV18 and TRBJ2-7, with 9 bases lining up with TRBD1. Germline V lookup: CDR1 KGHSH, CDR2 LQKENI. With V trimmed by 4 bases and J by 2 bases, 3 bases remained unmatched. The CDR3 runs to 14 residues. CDR3 DNA: TGTGCCAGCTCACTAGGACAGGGGACCTACGAGCAGTACTTC. Translated, it gives CASSLGQGTYEQYF.

The chain carries TRBV12-3 or TRBV12-4 and TRBJ1-1; D not certain. The CDR3 contains 12 residues. V shed 4 bases and J shed 8 bases, with 11 bases lying between them. The CDR3 bases are TGTGCCAGCAGTTCGGAGACCCGGGAAGCTTTCTTT. This codes for CASSSETREAFF.

Here the CDR3 reads CASSLVASGSKGELFF. In DNA form, the CDR3 reads TGCGCCAGCAGCTTGGTGGCTAGCGGGAGTAAAGGGGAGCTGTTTTTT. This chain uses TRBV5-1 with TRBJ2-2; 10 nucleotides line up with TRBD2. CDR1 and CDR2 (germline): SGHRS, YFSETQ. V lost 0 bases, J lost 8 bases, and 7 bases stayed unmatched. This CDR3 is built from 16 residues. The full variable domain, rest sourced from reference TRBV5-1 and TRBJ2-2, is KAGVTQTPRYLIKTRGQQVTLSCSPISGHRSVSWYQQTPGQGLQFLFEYFSETQRNKGNFPGRFSGRQFSNSRSEMNVSTLELGDSALYLCASSLVASGSKGELFFGEGSRLTVL.

Only one count was recorded for this clone. The rearrangement links TRBV9 to TRBJ2-7; TRBD2 is a possible D gene (6 bases). Trimming shortened V by 4 bases and J by 1 base, and 9 bases separated the two germline ends. This CDR3 has 13 residues. In germline, CDR1 is SGDLS, CDR2 YYNGEE. CDR3 region: CASSPGTSYEQYF. CDR3 DNA: TGTGCCAGCAGCCCTGGGACTTCCTACGAGCAGTACTTC.

This chain connects TRBV30 to TRBJ1-1; 8 bases align to TRBD1. CDR1 GTSNPN and CDR2 SVGIG come from the germline V gene (reference sequence). V shed 0 bases and J 11 bases; nucleotides not matched to a gene: 8. The CDR3 covers 13 residues. In nucleotides, the CDR3 is TGTGCCTGGAGTGTAAGGTCAGGGGGCGGTGCTTTCTTT. The encoded protein is CAWSVRSGGGAFF.

V gene TRBV27 combines with J gene TRBJ1-2, with 7 bases fitting TRBD1. J lost 5 bases, V lost 4 bases, and 7 bases had no gene match. This CDR3 contains 14 residues. CDR1 is MNHEY and CDR2 is SMNVEV in the germline V gene (reference sequence). In DNA, the CDR3 is TGTGCCAGCAGTTACACCGGGACAGCTTATGGCTACACCTTC. Its translation is CASSYTGTAYGYTF.

The rearrangement links TRBV27 to TRBJ1-1; a possible D gene is TRBD1 (6 bases). Germline V gene sequence: CDR1 MNHEY, CDR2 SMNVEV (reference sequence). Trimming removed 4 bases from V and 0 bases from J, with 9 bases in between. The CDR3 spans 14 residues. CDR3 loop: CASSSGHMNTEAFF. The DNA of the CDR3 is TGTGCCAGCAGTTCGGGACACATGAACACTGAAGCTTTCTTT.

The chain links TRBV19 to TRBJ1-2; no clear D gene. The CDR3 has 14 amino acids. Per the germline V gene, CDR1 is LNHDA and CDR2 is SQIVND (reference sequence). The V and J ends lost 6 bases and 3 bases respectively, with 14 bases between them. CDR3 loop: CASSLRGWDYGYTF. DNA of the CDR3: TGTGCCAGTAGCCTTCGGGGTTGGGACTATGGCTACACCTTC.

This rearrangement joins TRBV3-1 (or the pseudogene TRBV3-2) to TRBJ1-6; TRBD1 might be the D (5 bases). The germline gives CDR1 LGHDT, CDR2 YNNKEL (reference sequence). The CDR3 is 16 residues long. Trimming left V 4 bases short and J 10 bases short, with 20 bases between. CDR3 nucleotide sequence: TGTGCCAGCAGCCGCCAAGGGCGAGACAGTAGGTCACCCCTCCACTTT. The encoded protein is CASSRQGRDSRSPLHF.

The chain is built from TRBV28 and TRBJ1-2, with unresolved D. Germline loops: CDR1 MDHEN, CDR2 SYDVKM. Trimming left V 10 bases short and J 3 bases short, with 12 bases between. This CDR3 has 12 residues. The CDR3 loop reads CATVTQHYGYTF. CDR3 DNA sequence: TGTGCCACCGTAACACAGCACTATGGCTACACCTTC.

V is TRBV12-5 and J is TRBJ1-1, with D unclear. Trimming cost V 1 base and J 3 bases, with 15 bases left between them. Germline-derived CDR1 and CDR2 are LGHNT and FRNRAP. This CDR3 spans 16 amino acids. CDR3 region: CASGLEGTPGDTEAFF. CDR3 nucleotide sequence: TGTGCTAGTGGTTTGGAGGGTACCCCCGGGGACACTGAAGCTTTCTTT. The variable domain in full, with the rest retrieved from reference TRBV12-5 and TRBJ1-1, is DARVTQTPRHKVTEMGQEVTMRCQPILGHNTVFWYRQTMMQGLELLAYFRNRAPLDDSGMPKDRFSAEMPDATLATLKIQPSEPRDSAVYFCASGLEGTPGDTEAFFGQGTRLTVV.

This clone was seen a few times. V and J are TRBV19 and TRBJ1-1; maybe TRBD1 (6 bases). V shed 10 bases and J shed 1 base, with 22 bases lying between them. CDR1 is LNHDA and CDR2 is SQIVND in the germline V gene (reference sequence). This CDR3 has 16 residues. The CDR3 reads CAKAATGQIPNTEAFF. CDR3 DNA sequence: TGTGCCAAAGCCGCGACAGGACAAATCCCGAACACTGAAGCTTTCTTT.

This clone appeared once. This chain uses TRBV2 with TRBJ1-1, with TRBD1 matching 9 bases. The V gene's germline CDR1 is SNHLY and CDR2 FYNNEI. V shed 7 bases, J shed 4 bases, and the junction held 4 bases outside the gene matches. CDR3 length equals 13 residues. The CDR3: CASIETGGTEAFF. In DNA, the CDR3 is TGTGCCAGCATCGAGACAGGGGGCACTGAAGCTTTCTTT.

The genes are TRBV2 and TRBJ2-7; TRBD1 might be the D (5 bases). CDR1 is SNHLY and CDR2 is FYNNEI in the germline V gene. Trimming took off 4 bases at V and 5 bases at J, with 15 bases between the two ends. This CDR3 comprises 14 residues. The CDR3 DNA sequence: TGTGCCAGCAGTGTCGAACTCCAGGGCCACGAGCAGTACTTC. It yields the protein CASSVELQGHEQYF.

V and J are TRBV5-4 and TRBJ2-6; 10 bases map to TRBD1. Germline CDR1 is SGHNT and CDR2 is YYREEE (reference sequence). The CDR3 covers 20 residues. The V gene end was trimmed by 4 bases and the J gene end by 0 bases; junction bases not matched to a gene: 13. In nucleotides, the CDR3 is TGTGCCAGCAGCGGCGACCCCCGACAGGGGGCGTTCTCTGGGGCCAACGTCCTGACTTTC. This sequence encodes CASSGDPRQGAFSGANVLTF.

This rearrangement joins TRBV6-5 to TRBJ1-2; 7 bases fit TRBD1. Unmatched junction bases numbered 11, after V lost 10 bases and J lost 3 bases. Germline values: CDR1 MNHEY, CDR2 SVGAGI. This CDR3 contains 14 residues. The CDR3 nucleotides are TGTGCCACTCTCGAACCGGGACAGTACTATGGCTACACCTTC. Its protein is CATLEPGQYYGYTF.

The rearrangement links TRBV18 to TRBJ2-1; 12 positions match TRBD2. Germline values: CDR1 KGHSH, CDR2 LQKENI. The CDR3 is 18 residues long. V trimming: 2 bases; J trimming: 8 bases; junction bases outside the gene matches: 13. CDR3 DNA: TGTGCCAGCTCACCATCTAATCTAGCGGGAGGGAGTATGGATGAGCAGTTCTTC. It is translated as CASSPSNLAGGSMDEQFF.

This clone was detected only a few times. V and J are TRBV6-2 or TRBV6-3 and TRBJ1-1; D perhaps matches TRBD1 (5 bases). The V and J ends lost 6 bases and 0 bases respectively, with 17 bases between them. Germline V gives CDR1 MNHEY, CDR2 SVGEGT. There are 16 residues in the CDR3. CDR3 sequence reads: CASSAGRTFLNTEAFF. The CDR3 region has the DNA TGTGCCAGCAGCGCGGGACGGACGTTCCTGAACACTGAAGCTTTCTTT.

V usage is TRBV7-2 and J usage is TRBJ2-1, with TRBD2 matching 9 bases. This CDR3 has 16 amino acids. J lost 2 bases, V lost 4 bases, and 6 bases had no gene match. CDR1 is SGHTA and CDR2 is FQGNSA in the germline V gene. The CDR3 region has the DNA TGTGCCAGCAGCTCCTTAGCGGGAGTGGCCTACAATGAGCAGTTCTTC. Translation: CASSSLAGVAYNEQFF.

The rearrangement joins TRBV29-1 to TRBJ2-3; maybe TRBD2 (7 bases). With 7 bases removed from V and 4 bases from J, the gap between germline ends came to 18 bases. Germline V lookup: CDR1 SQVTM, CDR2 ANQGSEA. The CDR3 totals 14 residues. In nucleotides, the CDR3 is TGCAGCGCGGACCACTCCGGGGGGCCAGATACGCAGTATTTT. This gives the protein CSADHSGGPDTQYF.

The V call is TRBV5-8, the J call TRBJ2-7, with TRBD2 identical over 12 bases. Trimming at V came to 1 base and at J to 2 bases, leaving 1 base not matched to a gene. The CDR3 spans 15 residues. Germline CDR1 and CDR2: SGHTS and YDEGEE. CDR3 coding DNA: TGTGCCAGCAGCTTGAGACTAGCGGGAGCCTACGAGCAGTACTTC. It yields the protein CASSLRLAGAYEQYF. Complete variable domain (other parts from reference TRBV5-8 and TRBJ2-7): EAGVTQSPTHLIKTRGQQATLRCSPISGHTSVYWYQQALGLGLQFLLWYDEGEERNRGNFPPRFSGRQFPNYSSELNVNALELEDSALYLCASSLRLAGAYEQYFGPGTRLTVT.

V is TRBV5-1 and J is TRBJ2-1, with D perhaps matching TRBD1 (7 bases). V was trimmed by 4 bases and J by 9 bases, leaving 20 bases between them. The CDR3 runs 15 residues. Germline V gene data show CDR1 as SGHRS and CDR2 as YFSETQ. As DNA, the CDR3 is TGCGCCAGCAGCGGAGGGACAGCCTCCGACGGTGAGCAGTTCTTC. Translating it yields CASSGGTASDGEQFF.